The TCR beta chain under discussion was sequenced for a study of CD8 T cells in Susac syndrome. In blood CD8+ and CD4+ T cells, TCR beta underwent sequencing. TEMRA cells were FACS-enriched, and CD8+ and CD4+ T cells were isolated negatively. Random hexamers served to reverse transcribe roughly 0.45 to 1 ug RNA. The method of amplification for TCR beta CDR3 was immunoSEQ multiplex PCR, covering 54 Vbeta and 13 Jbeta. In TCRdb, the immunoSEQ multiplex PCR reads were re-called with MiXCR into one record per CDR3 protein. The sample carries 400,000 to 550,000 distinct CDR3 sequences, more than 80% recorded once. The CDR3 consists of 12 residues. Germline CDR1 and CDR2: SQVTM and ANQGSEA. V was cut by 8 bases and J by 1 base, with 11 bases left in between.

What was sequenced was CD8+ T cells from PBMCs. The rearrangement links TRBV29-1 to TRBJ1-1; D remains ambiguous. The sequence was collected from a human donor with multiple sclerosis. CDR3 coding DNA: TGCAGCTGCTTAGGTGGGAACACTGAAGCTTTCTTT. It translates to CSCLGGNTEAFF.